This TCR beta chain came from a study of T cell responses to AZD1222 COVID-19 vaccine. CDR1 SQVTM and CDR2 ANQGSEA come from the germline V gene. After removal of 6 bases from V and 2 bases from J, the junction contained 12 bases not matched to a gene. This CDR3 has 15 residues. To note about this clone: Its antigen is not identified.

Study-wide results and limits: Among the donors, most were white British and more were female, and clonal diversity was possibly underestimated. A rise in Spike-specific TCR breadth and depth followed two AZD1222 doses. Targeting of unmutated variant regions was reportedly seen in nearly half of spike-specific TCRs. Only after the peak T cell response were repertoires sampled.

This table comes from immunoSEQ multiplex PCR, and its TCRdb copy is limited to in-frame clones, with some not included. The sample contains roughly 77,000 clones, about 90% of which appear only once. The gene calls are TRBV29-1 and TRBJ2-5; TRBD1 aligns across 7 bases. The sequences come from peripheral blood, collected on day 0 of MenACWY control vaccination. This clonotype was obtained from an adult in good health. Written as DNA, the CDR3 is TGCAGCGTCTGGGGACAGAGCACCACTCAAGAGACCCAGTACTTC. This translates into CSVWGQSTTQETQYF.